One and the same sample provided the 24 T cell receptor beta chains below, sequenced in a study of blood T cells in healthy people across ages. The use of a sample-barcoded 5' primer and a J-beta primer mix characterized a second PCR of 7 to 11 cycles. TCRdb re-called the 5' RACE reads through MiXCR, storing one row per CDR3 protein. This table holds 590,000 or so distinct CDR3 sequences, approximately 30% found once. Sequenced: blood. The receptors come from a woman older than 75 in good health.

This rearrangement joins TRBV3-1 to TRBJ1-2, with 11 bases aligning to TRBD1. The CDR3 is made up of 17 amino acids. Germline trimming cut 4 bases from V and 3 bases from J; bases unmatched to any gene: 10. Germline CDR1 and CDR2: LGHDT and YNNKEL (reference sequence). CDR3 in amino acids: CASSRRTGGAGDYGYTF. The CDR3 bases are TGTGCCAGCAGCCGTCGGACAGGGGGCGCAGGAGACTATGGCTACACCTTC.

The V call is TRBV18, the J call TRBJ2-1, with TRBD2 identical over 10 bases. Germline CDR1 KGHSH, CDR2 LQKENI. J gave up 10 bases and V 6 bases, and 12 bases lay outside the gene matches. The CDR3 runs to 15 residues. CDR3 in amino acids: CASSPSGGASFEQFF. CDR3 nucleotide sequence: TGTGCCAGCTCCCCAAGCGGGGGGGCTTCGTTCGAGCAGTTCTTC.

This clonotype was observed many times. V gene TRBV4-1 combines with J gene TRBJ2-3, with D perhaps being TRBD1 or TRBD2 (5 bases each). The CDR3 covers 15 residues. Trimming left V 3 bases short and J 4 bases short, with 14 bases between. Germline V gene lookup returns CDR1 MGHRA and CDR2 YSYEKL. The CDR3 region has the DNA TGCGCCAGCAGCCACCCGGGACGGGCATCAGATACGCAGTATTTT. This translates into CASSHPGRASDTQYF.

A few counts support this clonotype. The V and J genes are TRBV25-1 and TRBJ1-1, with 8 bases that match TRBD1. Germline lookup yields CDR1 MGHDK and CDR2 SYGVNS. Losses at the gene ends were 8 bases for V and 4 bases for J; bases not matched to a gene: 12. The CDR3 has 15 amino acids. The CDR3 nucleotides read TGTGCCAGCCGACAGGGGAGCTTGGTAAGCACTGAAGCTTTCTTT. Translating it yields CASRQGSLVSTEAFF.

Note on this clonotype: This may stem from a read error, because a much larger clone lies one nucleotide away. The chain joins TRBV5-1 to TRBJ2-1, with 7 bases fitting TRBD1. CDR3 length: 16 amino acids. The germline gives CDR1 SGHRS, CDR2 YFSETQ. J gave up 7 bases and V 4 bases, and 14 bases lay outside the gene matches. Here the CDR3 reads CASSRPGGKETNEQFF. As DNA, the CDR3 is TGCGCCAGCAGCCGTCCAGGGGGTAAGGAAACAAATGAGCAGTTCTTC.

Comment on this clonotype: A much larger clone sits a single nucleotide away, making a read error possible. The V gene is TRBV6-6, the J gene TRBJ1-5, with D hard to call. CDR1 and CDR2 (germline): MNHNY, SVGAGI (reference sequence). CDR3 length: 14 residues. DNA for the CDR3: TGTGCCAGCAGTTATTTGTTGGGTAATCACCCCCAGCATTTT. This encodes CASSYLLGNHPQHF.

A remark on this clonotype: This may be a read error, as it is one base from a much larger clone. This chain links TRBV30 with TRBJ2-5; a weak D match, TRBD1 (5 bases). CDR3 length: 14 residues. V lost 7 bases to trimming and J lost 11 bases, with 26 bases between them. The germline V gene encodes CDR1 GTSNPN and CDR2 SVGIG (reference sequence). The CDR3 nucleotides read TGTGCCTCCGAGGACACAAGTACCTACAATGAGCAGTACTTC. This sequence encodes CASEDTSTYNEQYF. Full variable domain (missing parts from reference TRBV30 and TRBJ2-5): SQTIHQWPATLVQPVGSPLSLECTVEGTSNPNLYWYRQAAGRGLQLLFYSVGIGQISSEVPQNLSASRPQDRQFILSSKKLLLSDSGFYLCASEDTSTYNEQYFGPGTRLLVL.

This clonotype was recorded many times. The chain combines TRBV5-1 with TRBJ1-2; D call uncertain. V shed 0 bases and J shed 5 bases, with 14 bases lying between them. The germline V gene encodes CDR1 SGHRS and CDR2 YFSETQ. The CDR3 spans 15 residues. CDR3 bases: TGCGCCAGCAGCTTGGGGCCCGGAGAGCAGTATGGCTACACCTTC. Amino acid sequence: CASSLGPGEQYGYTF. The full variable domain, rest sourced from reference TRBV5-1 and TRBJ1-2, is KAGVTQTPRYLIKTRGQQVTLSCSPISGHRSVSWYQQTPGQGLQFLFEYFSETQRNKGNFPGRFSGRQFSNSRSEMNVSTLELGDSALYLCASSLGPGEQYGYTFGSGTRLTVV.

This clonotype was detected ten times or more. The chain has TRBV28 and TRBJ1-2; TRBD1 agrees at 11 bases. The J segment lost 5 bases and the V segment lost 6 bases, leaving 8 bases of the junction unmatched. The CDR3 is 15 residues long. Germline CDR1 is MDHEN and CDR2 is SYDVKM. As DNA, the CDR3 is TGTGCCAGCAGGCGGGACAGGGGGTTTTTGTATGGCTACACCTTC. Its translation: CASRRDRGFLYGYTF.

V and J are TRBV7-2 and TRBJ2-4; no firm D call. In germline, CDR1 is SGHTA, CDR2 FQGNSA. Between the trimmed V and J ends, which lost 1 base and 13 bases, there was a span of 17 bases. The CDR3 totals 14 residues. CDR3 nucleotides: TGTGCCAGCAGCTTAGATCCCCCAGAGACTCCCCAGTACTTC. The encoded protein is CASSLDPPETPQYF.

In its sample, this clonotype was seen many times. The gene calls are TRBV10-3 and TRBJ1-1; 9 bases line up with TRBD1. The length of the CDR3 is 15 residues. Losses at the gene ends were 4 bases for V and 6 bases for J; bases not matched to a gene: 9. Germline lookup yields CDR1 ENHRY and CDR2 SYGVKD. CDR3 region: CAISGGQGTSAEAFF. For the CDR3, the DNA is TGTGCCATCAGTGGGGGACAGGGAACAAGCGCTGAAGCTTTCTTT.

This clonotype was seen at least ten times. The chain has TRBV5-1 and TRBJ1-6; no firm D call. V was clipped by 1 base and J by 9 bases, with 8 bases between them. Germline V gives CDR1 SGHRS, CDR2 YFSETQ. The length of the CDR3 is 13 residues. CDR3 nucleotides: TGCGCCAGCAGCTTGTTAGAAGGTTCACCCCTCCACTTT. It specifies CASSLLEGSPLHF.

This clonotype was seen at least ten times. V is TRBV6-2 or TRBV6-3 and J is TRBJ1-5; possibly TRBD1 for D (5 bases). V lost 6 bases, J lost 3 bases, and 9 bases lay in between. Germline CDR1 MNHEY, CDR2 SVGEGT. The CDR3 has 13 residues. CDR3 in amino acids: CASSPGLNQPQHF. Here the CDR3 DNA reads TGTGCCAGCAGCCCGGGACTCAATCAGCCCCAGCATTTT.

The V and J genes are TRBV18 and TRBJ2-1, with 9 nucleotides matching TRBD1. The end of the DNA aligns better with TRBJ2-7, so the J call may be wrong. This CDR3 contains 16 residues. Per the germline V gene, CDR1 is KGHSH and CDR2 is LQKENI. CDR3 loop: CASSPGQGRAYNEQYF. CDR3 in DNA: TGTGCCAGCTCACCCGGACAGGGGAGGGCCTACAATGAGCAGTACTTC.

This chain uses TRBV9 with TRBJ1-1; tentatively, D is TRBD1 (6 bases). Germline V gene sequence: CDR1 SGDLS, CDR2 YYNGEE. V was clipped by 0 bases and J by 0 bases, with 15 bases between them. This CDR3 contains 17 residues. The CDR3 sequence: CASSVASGGQLNTEAFF. The CDR3 bases are TGTGCCAGCAGCGTAGCGTCTGGGGGGCAGTTGAACACTGAAGCTTTCTTT.

V usage is TRBV20-1 and J usage is TRBJ1-4; D is possibly TRBD1 (6 bases). Germline-derived CDR1 and CDR2 are DFQATT and SNEGSKA (reference sequence). The CDR3 length is 15 residues. V shed 2 bases and J shed 7 bases, with 17 bases lying between them. The CDR3 DNA sequence: TGCAGTGCTAGACCAAACCGGGGGGCATTTGAAAAACTGTTTTTT. This translates into CSARPNRGAFEKLFF.

This clonotype was seen many times. The V gene is TRBV28, the J gene TRBJ2-6; 10 bases fit TRBD1. Unmatched junction bases numbered 12, after V lost 6 bases and J lost 4 bases. The CDR3 totals 18 residues. Germline V gives CDR1 MDHEN, CDR2 SYDVKM. CDR3 coding DNA: TGTGCCAGCAGCCCCACGACAGGGGGCAACACCGGGGCCAACGTCCTGACTTTC. Its protein is CASSPTTGGNTGANVLTF.

With respect to this clonotype: This clone may be a read error of a much larger clone one base away. The chain has TRBV7-2 and TRBJ2-5; no clear D. Germline assignment: CDR1 SGHTA and CDR2 FQGNSA. The V gene lost 5 bases and the J gene lost 11 bases, with 12 bases spanning the gap. The CDR3 is made up of 11 amino acids. The CDR3 protein is CASSPANEQYF. In DNA form, the CDR3 reads TGTGCCAGCAGCCCAGCTAATGAGCAGTACTTC.

Regarding this clonotype: The junction does not match germline at one end; this may be a read error. This chain connects TRBV5-1 to TRBJ2-1, with 7 bases that match TRBD1. This CDR3 has 15 residues. CDR1 SGHRS and CDR2 YFSETQ come from the germline V gene. In DNA, the CDR3 is TGCGCCACTTCCGACAGGGCGCCCTCCTACAATAAGCAGTTCTTC. Amino acids: CATSDRAPSYNKQFF.

This clonotype was seen only once. The chain recombines TRBV7-9 with TRBJ2-3; no clear D gene. Germline CDR1 reads SEHNR; CDR2 reads FQNEAQ (reference sequence). The V gene lost 5 bases and the J gene lost 6 bases, with 9 bases spanning the gap. The CDR3 covers 12 residues. Here the CDR3 reads CASSHQPDTQYF. CDR3 in DNA: TGTGCCAGCAGCCATCAACCGGATACGCAGTATTTT. Full variable domain (rest looked up from reference TRBV7-9 and TRBJ2-3): DTGVSQNPRHKITKRGQNVTFRCDPISEHNRLYWYRQTLGQGPEFLTYFQNEAQLEKSRLLSDRFSAERPKGSFSTLEIQRTEQGDSAMYLCASSHQPDTQYFGPGTRLTVL.

This clonotype was picked up many times. This chain connects TRBV9 to TRBJ2-4; perhaps TRBD1 as D (6 bases). The V end lost 10 bases, the J end lost 0 bases, and 17 bases lay between the germline ends. The CDR3 has 15 amino acids. From germline, CDR1 is SGDLS and CDR2 YYNGEE. CDR3 DNA sequence: TGTGCCCCCAAGGGTACAGGGCCAGCCAAAAACATTCAGTACTTC. It yields the protein CAPKGTGPAKNIQYF.

This clonotype has more than one count but fewer than ten. This may stem from a read error, because a much larger clone lies one nucleotide away. This sequence joins TRBV5-1 and TRBJ1-6; tentatively, D is TRBD1 (6 bases). The CDR3 contains 14 residues. Germline values: CDR1 SGHRS, CDR2 YFSETQ. The CDR3 protein is CASSPGGANSPRHF. The CDR3 nucleotides are TGCGCCAGCAGCCCGGGGGGGGCTAATTCACCCCGCCACTTT.

This clonotype was counted at least ten times. The chain links TRBV6-2 or TRBV6-3 to TRBJ1-2; no clear D. V was cut by 9 bases and J by 5 bases, with 13 bases left in between. The CDR3 length is 12 residues. Germline values: CDR1 MNHEY, CDR2 SVGEGT. The CDR3 spells CASSTEPYGYTF. In DNA, the CDR3 is TGTGCCAGTTCGACGGAGCCTTATGGCTACACCTTC.

The V gene is TRBV5-1, the J gene TRBJ1-1; D not certain. This CDR3 contains 15 residues. Looked up from germline, CDR1 is SGHRS and CDR2 is YFSETQ. Trimming removed 0 bases from V and 3 bases from J, with 12 bases in between. CDR3 sequence: CASSLGLRRDTEAFF. The CDR3, as DNA: TGCGCCAGCAGCTTGGGACTCCGACGTGACACTGAAGCTTTCTTT.